The rows below give T cell receptor beta chains drawn from one sample of a study of cytomegalovirus exposure and HLA in healthy donors. Using immunoSEQ multiplex PCR, the repertoire was profiled, and TCRdb retains in-frame clones only, with some absent. Of 100,000 to 150,000 clones detected, 65% to 80% appear once; the ten largest clones hold 10% to 15%. Material for sequencing was PBMCs. Receptor source: a woman in her thirties or forties in good health and CMV-seropositive. The CDR3 runs from the conserved cysteine through the conserved F or W. D genes are given only for firm matches.

d_gene	j_gene	v_gene	CDR3aa	CDR3nt
NA	TRBJ2-7	TRBV7-2	CASSLTGDHEQYF	TGTGCCAGCAGCTTGACGGGAGACCACGAGCAGTACTTC
TRBD1	TRBJ2-7	TRBV6-5	CASSSDRWAYEQYF	TGTGCCAGCAGTTCGGACAGGTGGGCGTACGAGCAGTACTTC
NA	TRBJ1-5	TRBV28	CASSFPYRKQGSQPQHF	TGTGCCAGCAGTTTCCCATATAGGAAGCAGGGGAGTCAGCCCCAGCATTTT
TRBD1	TRBJ1-1	TRBV4-2	CASSQEKGQGVEAFF	TGTGCCAGCAGCCAAGAGAAGGGACAGGGTGTTGAAGCTTTCTTT
TRBD1	TRBJ2-7	TRBV5-4	CASSGTGGSYEQYF	TGTGCCAGCAGCGGGACAGGTGGGAGCTACGAGCAGTACTTC
NA	TRBJ1-1	TRBV5-1	CASSLDSFYTEAFF	TGCGCCAGCAGCTTGGACAGCTTTTACACTGAAGCTTTCTTT
NA	TRBJ2-7	TRBV28	CASSLRGLITYEQYF	TGTGCCAGCAGTTTAAGGGGACTCATAACCTACGAGCAGTACTTC
TRBD2	TRBJ2-7	TRBV13	CASSRLGSSGREQYF	TGTGCCAGCAGCCGCCTGGGGTCTAGCGGGAGGGAGCAGTACTTC
NA	TRBJ2-7	TRBV7-2	CASSLAAAYEQYF	TGTGCCAGCAGCTTAGCGGCGGCCTACGAGCAGTACTTC
NA	TRBJ1-1	TRBV7-9	CASSLGDRSMNTEAFF	TGTGCCAGCAGCTTAGGTGACAGGAGCATGAACACTGAAGCTTTCTTT
NA	TRBJ1-4	TRBV5-6	CASSFGGAVDEKLFF	TGTGCCAGCAGCTTCGGGGGGGCCGTGGATGAAAAACTGTTTTTT
NA	TRBJ2-3	TRBV2	CASRGGTSTDTQYF	TGTGCCAGCAGGGGGGGAACTAGCACAGATACGCAGTATTTT
TRBD2	TRBJ2-5	TRBV28	CASSARLAGGETQYF	TGTGCCAGCAGTGCACGGCTAGCGGGAGGAGAGACCCAGTACTTC